These 20 T cell receptor beta chains originate from one sample sequenced in a study of technical replicates of blood from four donors. Assay used: immunoSEQ multiplex PCR; TCRdb lists only in-frame clones, some missing. The sample yields 75,000 to 100,000 clones, around 94% seen once. The material sequenced was T cells isolated from PBMCs. Receptors originate from a human donor in good health.

The chain uses TRBV9 and TRBJ1-4; a possible D gene is TRBD1 (5 bases). Trimming took off 4 bases at V and 3 bases at J, with 10 bases between the two ends. From germline, CDR1 is SGDLS and CDR2 YYNGEE. CDR3 size: 14 residues. CDR3 coding DNA: TGTGCCAGCAGCCCAGACAGATCTAATGAAAAACTGTTTTTT. Translation gives CASSPDRSNEKLFF.

The rearrangement uses TRBV5-8 and TRBJ2-7; D call uncertain. The germline V gene encodes CDR1 SGHTS and CDR2 YDEGEE. The V end lost 6 bases, the J end lost 4 bases, and 8 bases lay between the germline ends. CDR3 size: 11 residues. Here the CDR3 DNA reads TGTGCCAGCATCCCGACTTACGAGCAGTACTTC. This translates into CASIPTYEQYF.

The chain joins TRBV2 to TRBJ2-1; 9 bases are shared with TRBD1. The V segment lost 8 bases and the J segment 6 bases; nucleotides outside the gene matches: 17. CDR3 length: 17 amino acids. Per germline, CDR1 SNHLY and CDR2 FYNNEI. The CDR3 loop reads CASYGEDRGVGPNEQFF. Written as DNA, the CDR3 is TGTGCCAGCTATGGTGAGGACAGGGGAGTTGGCCCCAATGAGCAGTTCTTC.

V gene TRBV7-2 combines with J gene TRBJ2-5; perhaps TRBD1 as D (5 bases). CDR1 and CDR2 (germline): SGHTA, FQGNSA. V lost 1 base to trimming and J lost 5 bases, with 11 bases between them. This CDR3 is 14 amino acids long. CDR3 DNA sequence: TGTGCCAGCAGCTTAGACAGGAACCGGGAGACCCAGTACTTC. Protein sequence: CASSLDRNRETQYF.

This clone was seen once. The chain links TRBV14 to TRBJ2-7, with 10 bases lining up with TRBD2. Losses at the gene ends were 3 bases for V and 7 bases for J; bases not matched to a gene: 3. Per germline, CDR1 SGHDN and CDR2 FVKESK. The CDR3 consists of 13 residues. The CDR3 DNA sequence: TGTGCCAGCAGCCAGGGACTAGCGTTTGAGCAGTACTTC. Its protein product is CASSQGLAFEQYF.

This chain's CDR3 is CASTPTVNTEAFF. CDR3 coding DNA: TGTGCCAGCACCCCGACAGTGAACACTGAAGCTTTCTTT. The chain combines TRBV11-3 with TRBJ1-1; D possibly corresponds to TRBD1 (5 bases). This CDR3 comprises 13 residues. CDR1 is SGHNT, CDR2 YENEEA, per germline. V was cut by 7 bases and J by 0 bases, with 9 bases left in between.

The chain employs TRBV19 and TRBJ1-1, with 8 bases aligning to TRBD1. V was pared by 6 bases and J by 0 bases, with 12 bases of the junction left unmatched. Germline V lookup: CDR1 LNHDA, CDR2 SQIVND (reference sequence). The CDR3 is 17 amino acids. CDR3 residues: CASSHRIRTGMNTEAFF. The DNA of the CDR3 is TGTGCCAGTAGCCATCGTATTAGGACAGGGATGAACACTGAAGCTTTCTTT.

The CDR3 DNA follows: TGTGCCAGCAGTTTACCTCAGTTTAATGAAAAACTGTTTTTT. Translating it yields CASSLPQFNEKLFF. The J gene is TRBJ1-4, the V gene TRBV28, with D unclear. The CDR3 is 14 amino acids. V lost 2 bases, J lost 4 bases, and 8 bases lay in between. Per the germline V gene, CDR1 is MDHEN and CDR2 is SYDVKM.

The V call is TRBV6-5, the J call TRBJ2-7, with 11 nucleotides matching TRBD1. The CDR3 length is 13 residues. Looked up from germline, CDR1 is MNHEY and CDR2 is SVGAGI. Unmatched junction bases numbered 3, after V lost 9 bases and J lost 2 bases. The CDR3 DNA follows: TGTGCCAGTAGGGACAGGGGGACCTACGAGCAGTACTTC. This translates into CASRDRGTYEQYF.

The J gene is TRBJ1-5, the V gene TRBV4-2; D not certain. This CDR3 contains 14 residues. The V end was cut by 0 bases, the J end by 3 bases, with 6 bases between. The germline V gene encodes CDR1 LGHNA and CDR2 YNFKEQ. The CDR3 spells CASSQEEYNQPQHF. In DNA, the CDR3 is TGTGCCAGCAGCCAAGAGGAGTACAATCAGCCCCAGCATTTT.

The rearrangement joins TRBV19 to TRBJ1-1, with 9 positions matching TRBD1. This CDR3 is 14 amino acids long. The germline CDR1 and CDR2 sequences are LNHDA and SQIVND (reference sequence). J gave up 5 bases and V 7 bases, and 8 bases lay outside the gene matches. The DNA of the CDR3 is TGTGCCAGTACCAGGGACAGGGATCGGACTGAAGCTTTCTTT. This translates into CASTRDRDRTEAFF.

The chain links TRBV15 to TRBJ1-1; no firm D call. This CDR3 has 15 amino acids. Germline values: CDR1 LNHNV, CDR2 YYDKDF (reference sequence). Trimming shortened V by 4 bases and J by 1 base, and 13 bases separated the two germline ends. CDR3 DNA: TGTGCCACCAGCATCTCAGGATCTGCGAACACTGAAGCTTTCTTT. Translated: CATSISGSANTEAFF. Full variable domain (rest looked up from reference TRBV15 and TRBJ1-1): DAMVIQNPRYQVTQFGKPVTLSCSQTLNHNVMYWYQQKSSQAPKLLFHYYDKDFNNEADTPDNFQSRRPNTSFCFLDIRSPGLGDTAMYLCATSISGSANTEAFFGQGTRLTVV.

The V gene is TRBV6-5, the J gene TRBJ2-3, with D possibly matching TRBD2 (5 bases). The CDR3 runs to 13 residues. Trimming stripped 6 bases from V and 9 bases from J, with 16 bases between. CDR1 and CDR2 from the germline V gene are MNHEY and SVGAGI. In DNA, the CDR3 is TGTGCCAGCAGGGCCACTGTAGCGAGAACGCAGTATTTT. As protein: CASRATVARTQYF.

The chain recombines TRBV5-4 with TRBJ1-2, with D possibly matching TRBD1 (5 bases). Looked up from germline, CDR1 is SGHNT and CDR2 is YYREEE (reference sequence). CDR3 size: 14 residues. The V gene lost 0 bases and the J gene lost 8 bases, with 14 bases spanning the gap. The CDR3 DNA reads TGTGCCAGCAGCTTGGCGACAGAGCTTGAGGGCTACACCTTC. Protein product: CASSLATELEGYTF.

This clone was observed a handful of times. The rearrangement uses TRBV19 and TRBJ1-1; D might be TRBD1 (6 bases). The CDR3 has 14 amino acids. Germline CDR1 LNHDA, CDR2 SQIVND (reference sequence). The V end was cut by 2 bases, the J end by 3 bases, with 10 bases between. The CDR3 nucleotides are TGTGCCAGTAGTATACAGGGGAAGGACACTGAAGCTTTCTTT. Protein product: CASSIQGKDTEAFF.

The chain joins TRBV10-3 to TRBJ2-7; no clear D. Trimming left V 4 bases short and J 0 bases short, with 16 bases between. Looked up from germline, CDR1 is ENHRY and CDR2 is SYGVKD. CDR3 length equals 16 residues. The CDR3 DNA is TGTGCCATCAGTGGATCCCTGACTCACCTCTCCTACGAGCAGTACTTC. Its translation is CAISGSLTHLSYEQYF.

The rearrangement uses TRBV30 and TRBJ2-7; D unresolved. This CDR3 is built from 13 residues. Per germline, CDR1 GTSNPN and CDR2 SVGIG (reference sequence). V dropped 3 bases and J dropped 0 bases, with 9 bases sitting between them. The CDR3 DNA reads TGTGCCTGGAGGACTCTTGACTCCTACGAGCAGTACTTC. Protein: CAWRTLDSYEQYF.

The chain carries TRBV11-2 and TRBJ1-2; 8 nucleotides align to TRBD1. The V gene end was trimmed by 4 bases and the J gene end by 2 bases; junction bases not matched to a gene: 9. The CDR3 sequence is 16 residues long. The germline V gene has CDR1 SGHAT and CDR2 FQNNGV. The DNA of the CDR3 is TGTGCCAGCAGCTCACCCCGCGGACAGGGAAACTATGGCTACACCTTC. Translating gives CASSSPRGQGNYGYTF.

The chain employs TRBV9 and TRBJ1-2; D possibly corresponds to TRBD1 (5 bases). Trimming removed 3 bases at V and 0 bases at J, with 9 bases between. The CDR3 contains 14 residues. Germline V gives CDR1 SGDLS, CDR2 YYNGEE. CDR3 coding DNA: TGTGCCAGCAGCGCAAAGACAGCTAACTATGGCTACACCTTC. As protein: CASSAKTANYGYTF.

V gene TRBV6-5 combines with J gene TRBJ1-4; weak D call: TRBD1 (5 bases). The CDR3 loop spans 12 amino acids. V lost 2 bases, J lost 8 bases, and 6 bases lay in between. CDR1 and CDR2 from the germline V gene are MNHEY and SVGAGI. The CDR3 is CASSYGGEKLFF. The CDR3 nucleotides are TGTGCCAGCAGTTACGGGGGGGAAAAACTGTTTTTT.